One sample yielded the 26 T cell receptor beta chains listed below, sequenced in a study of T-cell reconstitution after alpha-beta-depleted transplantation in children (dated by TCRdb to 2016 to 2017). Libraries were built with PCR. Sequencing was carried out with an Illumina HiSeq 2500. Molecular barcoding was employed in the preparation of TCR libraries, with unique molecular identifiers being used to normalize TCRbeta repertoire quantification. Using fastp trimming at Q25 and MiXCR clonotype assembly, TCRdb reanalyzed the public sequencing data and kept in-frame beta chains. Rows are unified per CDR3 protein, each entry keeping the most common DNA and genes. Here the sample has about 540,000 distinct CDR3 sequences; about a sixth occur a single time. More than 2.5% of the sample goes to the ten largest clones. This specimen was PBMCs from the stem cell graft donor, taken from the stem cell graft. Every receptor here comes from a human donor who donated a stem cell graft to a child with acute lymphoblastic leukemia.

The table lists this clonotype with many counts. The chain joins TRBV7-6 to TRBJ2-7; 7 bases fit TRBD2. This CDR3 has 16 residues. V shed 1 base and J 2 bases; nucleotides not matched to a gene: 8. Per the germline V gene, CDR1 is SGHVS and CDR2 is FNYEAQ. The CDR3 loop is CASSLGPGLTAYEQYF. The CDR3 region has the DNA TGTGCCAGCAGCTTAGGGCCGGGACTAACAGCCTACGAGCAGTACTTC.

This clonotype was counted only a few times. The CDR3 DNA reads as TGTGCCAGCAGAGACTCGGGACAGGGTTCTTACAATGAGCAGTTCTTC. Amino acid sequence: CASRDSGQGSYNEQFF. The V gene is TRBV12-3 or TRBV12-4, the J gene TRBJ2-1; 9 bases map to TRBD1. The V gene end was trimmed by 6 bases and the J gene end by 4 bases; junction bases not matched to a gene: 10. The CDR3 sequence is 16 residues long.

This clonotype occurred a few times. The rearrangement links TRBV5-1 to TRBJ2-7, with a possible D match to TRBD2 (6 bases). CDR3 length: 15 amino acids. V was cut by 4 bases and J by 2 bases, with 16 bases left in between. Looked up from germline, CDR1 is SGHRS and CDR2 is YFSETQ. CDR3 loop: CASSPEPGETYEQYF. The CDR3 bases are TGCGCCAGCAGCCCCGAGCCGGGAGAAACCTACGAGCAGTACTTC.

This chain joins TRBV9 and TRBJ2-2; D may be TRBD1 (6 bases). Trimming shortened V by 3 bases and J by 1 base, and 22 bases separated the two germline ends. This CDR3 comprises 19 residues. Germline V gene lookup returns CDR1 SGDLS and CDR2 YYNGEE. This chain's CDR3 is CASSGLIWSGHMNTGELFF. CDR3 DNA sequence: TGTGCCAGCAGCGGACTCATTTGGTCGGGACACATGAACACCGGGGAGCTGTTTTTT.

This clonotype has a handful of counts. V is TRBV29-1 and J is TRBJ1-1; D is possibly TRBD1 (6 bases). V was trimmed by 3 bases and J by 7 bases, leaving 15 bases between them. Germline V CDR1 and CDR2: SQVTM, ANQGSEA. The CDR3 totals 13 residues. CDR3 residues: CSVESGARSEAFF. CDR3 coding DNA: TGCAGCGTTGAGTCAGGGGCAAGAAGTGAAGCTTTCTTT.

The V gene is TRBV12-3 or TRBV12-4, the J gene TRBJ2-7; no clear D gene. The CDR3 is made up of 12 amino acids. V was cut by 6 bases and J by 6 bases, with 12 bases left in between. CDR3 sequence: CASSPSRVEQYF. CDR3 coding DNA: TGTGCCAGCAGCCCTTCCCGGGTCGAGCAGTACTTC.

This chain uses TRBV5-1 with TRBJ2-7; 7 bases fit TRBD1. Trimming cost V 4 bases and J 7 bases; bases outside gene matches: 11. This CDR3 has 14 amino acids. Germline V gene data show CDR1 as SGHRS and CDR2 as YFSETQ. CDR3 in DNA: TGCGCCAGCAGCCTAGAACAGGGGTCGGGGGAGCAGTACTTC. Protein product: CASSLEQGSGEQYF.

This clonotype was counted between two and nine times. The chain links TRBV5-1 to TRBJ2-7, with D tentatively TRBD1 (6 bases). The CDR3 extends over 15 amino acids. V was cut by 3 bases and J by 2 bases, with 15 bases left in between. Germline CDR1 SGHRS, CDR2 YFSETQ. CDR3 nucleotide sequence: TGCGCCAGCAGCTGGGGGCGCTCCTCGGCCTACGAGCAGTACTTC. Translated: CASSWGRSSAYEQYF.

The chain uses TRBV27 and TRBJ1-1, with D unresolved. The V end lost 3 bases, the J end lost 0 bases, and 14 bases lay between the germline ends. This CDR3 has 16 amino acids. The germline CDR1 and CDR2 sequences are MNHEY and SMNVEV (reference sequence). The CDR3 reads CASSFFVSDLNTEAFF. CDR3 nucleotides: TGTGCCAGCAGTTTTTTTGTATCGGATCTGAACACTGAAGCTTTCTTT.

CDR3 sequence: CASSFKGSGANVLTF. The CDR3 nucleotides read TGTGCCAGCAGCTTTAAGGGGTCTGGGGCCAACGTCCTGACTTTC. The genes are TRBV5-4 and TRBJ2-6; a possible D gene is TRBD1 (5 bases). With 2 bases removed from V and 1 base from J, the gap between germline ends came to 7 bases. The germline V gene has CDR1 SGHNT and CDR2 YYREEE (reference sequence). CDR3 size: 15 residues.

The table lists this clonotype with a few counts. V usage is TRBV9 and J usage is TRBJ1-4, with D possibly matching TRBD1 (5 bases). CDR3 length equals 13 residues. V lost 0 bases, J lost 6 bases, and 6 bases lay in between. Germline assignment: CDR1 SGDLS and CDR2 YYNGEE. The CDR3 DNA follows: TGTGCCAGCAGCGTAGAAGGGGATGAAAAACTGTTTTTT. Amino acids: CASSVEGDEKLFF.

The V and J genes are TRBV7-9 and TRBJ1-5; D may be TRBD1 (6 bases). CDR1 and CDR2 from the germline V gene are SEHNR and FQNEAQ (reference sequence). V was cut by 5 bases and J by 6 bases, with 14 bases left in between. This CDR3 region has 14 residues. CDR3 protein: CASSEGQTFQPQHF. The CDR3 coding sequence is TGTGCCAGCAGCGAAGGACAGACATTTCAGCCCCAGCATTTT.

The J gene is TRBJ1-5, the V gene TRBV6-5; TRBD1 matches at 7 bases. The CDR3 runs to 18 residues. CDR1 and CDR2 (germline): MNHEY, SVGAGI. Trimming removed 4 bases from V and 0 bases from J; junction bases left unmatched: 12. As DNA, the CDR3 is TGTGCCAGCAGTTCCGGGACAGACATATGGGGTAGCAATCAGCCCCAGCATTTT. Translation: CASSSGTDIWGSNQPQHF.

In DNA form, the CDR3 reads TGCGCCAGCAGTGAGTCGAGTAGCGGGTACTCCTACGAGCAGTACTTC. Translation gives CASSESSSGYSYEQYF. This sequence joins TRBV10-2 and TRBJ2-7, with TRBD2 matching 7 bases. The trim removed 0 bases at V and 0 bases at J, leaving 5 bases unmatched. CDR1 WSHSY and CDR2 SAAADI come from the germline V gene. The CDR3 totals 16 residues.

The chain carries TRBV24-1 and TRBJ2-2, with a tentative D call TRBD2 (5 bases). The V gene's germline CDR1 is KGHDR and CDR2 SFDVKD. V was shortened by 5 bases and J by 5 bases, with 14 bases between the two germline ends. This CDR3 has 15 amino acids. The CDR3 reads CATSGRQDGTGELFF. The CDR3, as DNA: TGTGCCACCAGTGGGAGGCAGGACGGGACCGGGGAGCTGTTTTTT.

This clonotype was picked up a small number of times. This chain links TRBV12-3 or TRBV12-4 with TRBJ2-7, with 8 bases fitting TRBD1. The CDR3 covers 15 residues. Unmatched junction bases numbered 6, after V lost 3 bases and J lost 2 bases. CDR3 coding DNA: TGTGCCAGCAGTTTTGGAGACAGGGGAGCCTACGAGCAGTACTTC. Translating gives CASSFGDRGAYEQYF.

This chain links TRBV19 with TRBJ2-1; 10 bases line up with TRBD1. The J segment lost 3 bases and the V segment lost 8 bases, leaving 1 base of the junction unmatched. Germline V gene sequence: CDR1 LNHDA, CDR2 SQIVND (reference sequence). The CDR3 sequence is 13 residues long. The DNA of the CDR3 is TGTGCCAGTTGGACAGGGGGCTACAATGAGCAGTTCTTC. Amino acid sequence: CASWTGGYNEQFF.

CDR3: CSAPSGGGTRTEAFF. CDR3 DNA sequence: TGCAGTGCACCTTCGGGGGGGGGGACGCGGACTGAAGCTTTCTTT. V is TRBV20-1 and J is TRBJ1-1, with D perhaps TRBD1 (5 bases). The CDR3 length is 15 residues. Trimming stripped 6 bases from V and 5 bases from J, with 22 bases between. Germline CDR1 reads DFQATT; CDR2 reads SNEGSKA (reference sequence).

This chain connects TRBV20-1 to TRBJ2-3, with a possible D match to TRBD1 (5 bases). From germline, CDR1 is DFQATT and CDR2 SNEGSKA (reference sequence). This CDR3 spans 12 amino acids. V shed 1 base and J shed 7 bases, with 9 bases lying between them. The CDR3 DNA reads as TGCAGTGCTAGAGGGGGCGCGTATACGCAGTATTTT. Translating gives CSARGGAYTQYF.

The chain combines TRBV12-3 or TRBV12-4 with TRBJ2-1; tentatively, D is TRBD2 (6 bases). V lost 4 bases and J 3 bases, leaving 19 bases between the germline ends. The CDR3 has 17 residues. This CDR3 reads CASSSSAVPWGYNEQFF. CDR3 DNA: TGTGCCAGCAGTTCTAGCGCCGTTCCCTGGGGCTACAATGAGCAGTTCTTC.

The chain recombines TRBV25-1 with TRBJ1-2; no reliable D call. The CDR3 loop spans 13 amino acids. V gave up 2 bases and J gave up 4 bases, with 8 bases separating them. CDR1 MGHDK and CDR2 SYGVNS come from the germline V gene. CDR3 sequence reads: CASSEITGYGYTF. CDR3 sequence (DNA): TGTGCCAGCAGTGAAATTACGGGCTATGGCTACACCTTC.

The chain employs TRBV5-1 and TRBJ2-7; the match to TRBD1 covers 8 bases. J was trimmed by 7 bases and V by 0 bases; bases with no gene match: 9. Germline V gene sequence: CDR1 SGHRS, CDR2 YFSETQ. This CDR3 spans 15 amino acids. The DNA of the CDR3 is TGCGCCAGCAGCTTGGCCGTTAGCACAGGGGGAGAGCAGTACTTC. It encodes CASSLAVSTGGEQYF.

The chain recombines TRBV5-1 with TRBJ2-2; D call uncertain. Germline V gene data show CDR1 as SGHRS and CDR2 as YFSETQ. V gave up 3 bases and J gave up 1 base, with 7 bases separating them. The CDR3 contains 14 residues. Here the CDR3 reads CASSSPLNTGELFF. The CDR3 DNA reads as TGCGCCAGCAGCTCCCCCCTGAACACCGGGGAGCTGTTTTTT.

This clonotype appeared a few times. This chain uses TRBV20-1 with TRBJ2-2; D is possibly TRBD1 or TRBD2 (6 bases each). CDR3 length: 14 residues. Trimming removed 2 bases at V and 4 bases at J, with 11 bases between. From germline, CDR1 is DFQATT and CDR2 SNEGSKA (reference sequence). The CDR3 coding sequence is TGCAGTGCTAGAAGGGGGACTGGCACCGGGGAGCTGTTTTTT. This translates into CSARRGTGTGELFF.

The sample holds one count of this clonotype. J is TRBJ1-4 and V is TRBV7-9; weak D call: TRBD1 (5 bases). The CDR3 has 14 amino acids. V was pared by 1 base and J by 5 bases, with 8 bases between. The germline CDR1 and CDR2 sequences are SEHNR and FQNEAQ (reference sequence). As DNA, the CDR3 is TGTGCCAGCAGCTTAGGGAACAGGAATGAAAAACTGTTTTTT. It is translated as CASSLGNRNEKLFF.

The V gene is TRBV5-1, the J gene TRBJ2-7; 9 bases map to TRBD2. Germline-derived CDR1 and CDR2 are SGHRS and YFSETQ. This CDR3 has 17 amino acids. J gave up 1 base and V 5 bases, and 13 bases lay outside the gene matches. CDR3 nucleotide sequence: TGCGCCAGCAGGGCTACCAAATTTAGCGGGGGTTCCTACGAGCAGTACTTC. Encoded protein: CASRATKFSGGSYEQYF.